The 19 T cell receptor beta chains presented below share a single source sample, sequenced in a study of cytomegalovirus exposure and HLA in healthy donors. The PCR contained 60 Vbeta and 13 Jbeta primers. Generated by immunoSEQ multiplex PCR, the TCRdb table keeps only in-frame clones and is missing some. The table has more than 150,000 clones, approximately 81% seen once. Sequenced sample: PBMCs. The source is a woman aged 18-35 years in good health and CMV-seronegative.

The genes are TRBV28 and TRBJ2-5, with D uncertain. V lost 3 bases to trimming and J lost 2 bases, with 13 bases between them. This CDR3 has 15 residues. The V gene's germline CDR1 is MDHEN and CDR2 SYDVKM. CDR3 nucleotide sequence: TGTGCCAGCAGTTTGGCTGGAGTTCGGCAAGAGACCCAGTACTTC. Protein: CASSLAGVRQETQYF.

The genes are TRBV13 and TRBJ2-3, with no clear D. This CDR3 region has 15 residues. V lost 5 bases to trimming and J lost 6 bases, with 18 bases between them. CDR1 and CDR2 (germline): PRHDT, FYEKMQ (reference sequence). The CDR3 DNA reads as TGTGCCAGCAGCCCAAGACTGACGCATTCGGATACGCAGTATTTT. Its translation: CASSPRLTHSDTQYF.

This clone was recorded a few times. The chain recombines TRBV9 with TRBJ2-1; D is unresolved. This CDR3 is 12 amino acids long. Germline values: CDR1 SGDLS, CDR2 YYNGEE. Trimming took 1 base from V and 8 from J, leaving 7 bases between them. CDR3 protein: CASSVSPDEQFF. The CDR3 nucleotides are TGTGCCAGCAGCGTATCCCCGGATGAGCAGTTCTTC.

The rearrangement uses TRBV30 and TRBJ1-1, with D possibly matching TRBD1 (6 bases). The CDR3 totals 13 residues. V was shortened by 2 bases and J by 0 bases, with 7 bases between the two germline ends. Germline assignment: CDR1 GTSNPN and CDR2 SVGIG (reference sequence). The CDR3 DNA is TGTGCCTGGAGTAAGGGGGTGAACACTGAAGCTTTCTTT. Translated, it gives CAWSKGVNTEAFF.

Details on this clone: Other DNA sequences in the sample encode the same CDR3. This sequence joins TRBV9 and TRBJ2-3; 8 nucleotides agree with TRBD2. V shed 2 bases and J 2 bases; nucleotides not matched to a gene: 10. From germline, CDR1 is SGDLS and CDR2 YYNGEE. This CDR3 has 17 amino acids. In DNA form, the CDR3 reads TGTGCCAGCAGCGTCCGGACTAGCTGGGCACCCACAGATACGCAGTATTTT. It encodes CASSVRTSWAPTDTQYF.

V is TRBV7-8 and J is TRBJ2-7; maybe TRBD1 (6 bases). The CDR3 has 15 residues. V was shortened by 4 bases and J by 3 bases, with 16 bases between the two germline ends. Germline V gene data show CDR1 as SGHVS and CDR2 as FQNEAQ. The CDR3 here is CASSSVDRNIYEQYF. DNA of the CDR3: TGTGCCAGCAGCTCCGTCGACAGGAATATCTACGAGCAGTACTTC. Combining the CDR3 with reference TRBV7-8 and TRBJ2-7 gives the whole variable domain GAGVSQSPRYKVAKRGQDVALRCDPISGHVSLFWYQQALGQGPEFLTYFQNEAQLDKSGLPSDRFFAERPEGSVSTLKIQRTQQEDSAVYLCASSSVDRNIYEQYFGPGTRLTVT.

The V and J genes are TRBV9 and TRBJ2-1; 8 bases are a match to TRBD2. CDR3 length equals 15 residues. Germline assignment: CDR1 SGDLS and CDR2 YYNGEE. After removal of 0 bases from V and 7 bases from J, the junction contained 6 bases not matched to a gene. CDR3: CASSVGRLATNEQFF. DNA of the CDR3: TGTGCCAGCAGCGTAGGCCGACTAGCGACAAATGAGCAGTTCTTC.

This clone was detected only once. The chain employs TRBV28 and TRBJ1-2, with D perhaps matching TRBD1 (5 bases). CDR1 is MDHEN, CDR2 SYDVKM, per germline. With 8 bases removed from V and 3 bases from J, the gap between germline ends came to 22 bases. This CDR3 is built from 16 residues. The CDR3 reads CASLSKGGRGDYGYTF. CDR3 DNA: TGTGCCAGCTTATCTAAGGGTGGGCGGGGGGACTATGGCTACACCTTC.

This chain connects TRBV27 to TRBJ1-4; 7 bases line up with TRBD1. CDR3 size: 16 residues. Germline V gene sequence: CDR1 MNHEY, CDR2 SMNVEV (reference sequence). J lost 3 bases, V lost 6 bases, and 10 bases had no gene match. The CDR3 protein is CASSQRKGQPNEKLFF. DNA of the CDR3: TGTGCCAGCAGCCAGAGAAAGGGACAGCCTAATGAAAAACTGTTTTTT. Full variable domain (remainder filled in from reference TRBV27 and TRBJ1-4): EAQVTQNPRYLITVTGKKLTVTCSQNMNHEYMSWYRQDPGLGLRQIYYSMNVEVTDKGDVPEGYKVSRKEKRNFPLILESPSPNQTSLYFCASSQRKGQPNEKLFFGSGTQLSVL.

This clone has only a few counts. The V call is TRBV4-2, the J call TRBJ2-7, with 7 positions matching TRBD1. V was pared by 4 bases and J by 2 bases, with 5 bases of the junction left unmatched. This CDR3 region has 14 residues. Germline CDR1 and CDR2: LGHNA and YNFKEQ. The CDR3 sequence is CASSRTDRTYEQYF. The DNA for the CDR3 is TGTGCCAGCAGCCGCACGGACAGGACCTACGAGCAGTACTTC.

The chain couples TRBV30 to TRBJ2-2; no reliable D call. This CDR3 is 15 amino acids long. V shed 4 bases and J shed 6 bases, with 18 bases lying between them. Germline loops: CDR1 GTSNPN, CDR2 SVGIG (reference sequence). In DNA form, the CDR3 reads TGTGCCTGGACCCCAGGCCTCCTCGTGCCCGGGGAGCTGTTTTTT. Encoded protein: CAWTPGLLVPGELFF.

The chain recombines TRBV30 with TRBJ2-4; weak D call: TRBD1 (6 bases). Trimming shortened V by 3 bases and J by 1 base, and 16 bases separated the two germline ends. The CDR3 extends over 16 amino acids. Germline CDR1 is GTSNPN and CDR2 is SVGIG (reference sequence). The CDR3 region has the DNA TGTGCCTGGAGCGTTCAGGGGCTAGTGGCCAAAAACATTCAGTACTTC. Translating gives CAWSVQGLVAKNIQYF.

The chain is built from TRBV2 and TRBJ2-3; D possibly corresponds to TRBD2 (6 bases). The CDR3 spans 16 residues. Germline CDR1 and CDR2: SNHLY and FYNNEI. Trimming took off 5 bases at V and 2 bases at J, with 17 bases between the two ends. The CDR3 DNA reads TGTGCCAGCAGTTCTCAGCGGCTAGCGAACACAGATACGCAGTATTTT. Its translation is CASSSQRLANTDTQYF.

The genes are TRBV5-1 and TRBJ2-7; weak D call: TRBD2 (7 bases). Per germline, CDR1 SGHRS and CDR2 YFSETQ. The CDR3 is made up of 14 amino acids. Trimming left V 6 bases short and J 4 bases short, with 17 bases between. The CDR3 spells CASTLAGAGYEQYF. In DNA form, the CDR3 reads TGCGCCAGCACGCTCGCGGGGGCCGGGTACGAGCAGTACTTC.

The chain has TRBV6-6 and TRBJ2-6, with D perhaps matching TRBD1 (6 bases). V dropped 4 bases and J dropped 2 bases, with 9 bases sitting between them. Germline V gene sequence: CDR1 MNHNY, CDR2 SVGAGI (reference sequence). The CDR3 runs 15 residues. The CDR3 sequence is CASSFTGTGANVLTF. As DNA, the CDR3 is TGTGCCAGCAGTTTCACAGGGACTGGGGCCAACGTCCTGACTTTC.

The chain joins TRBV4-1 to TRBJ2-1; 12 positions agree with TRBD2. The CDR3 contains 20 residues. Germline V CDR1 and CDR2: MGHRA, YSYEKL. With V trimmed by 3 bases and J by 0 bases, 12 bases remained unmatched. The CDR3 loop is CASSHSVLAGGLSSYNEQFF. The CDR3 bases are TGCGCCAGCAGCCATTCCGTGCTAGCGGGAGGGCTGAGCTCCTACAATGAGCAGTTCTTC.

CDR3 amino acids: CASSLKGAYGNTIYF. The CDR3 nucleotides are TGTGCCAGCAGCTTGAAGGGGGCTTATGGAAACACCATATATTTT. The chain employs TRBV7-9 and TRBJ1-3, with TRBD1 matching over 7 bases. V shed 3 bases and J 3 bases; nucleotides not matched to a gene: 5. CDR1 and CDR2 (germline): SEHNR, FQNEAQ (reference sequence). This CDR3 is built from 15 residues.

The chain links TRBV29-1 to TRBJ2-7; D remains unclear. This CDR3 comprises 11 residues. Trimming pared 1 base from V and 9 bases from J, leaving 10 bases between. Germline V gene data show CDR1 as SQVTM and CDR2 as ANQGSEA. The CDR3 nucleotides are TGCAGCGTTGAAGGAGCACCGGGGCAGTACTTC. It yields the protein CSVEGAPGQYF.

This chain's CDR3 is CASSQAGGTGGREQYF. DNA of the CDR3: TGCGCCAGCAGCCAAGCGGGAGGGACAGGGGGTCGCGAGCAGTACTTC. The V call is TRBV4-3, the J call TRBJ2-7; the match to TRBD1 covers 11 bases. CDR3 length equals 16 residues. The germline V gene encodes CDR1 LGHNA and CDR2 YSLEER. V lost 1 base and J lost 6; bases outside the gene matches: 8.